The 12 T cell receptor beta chains in this list originate from one sample, sequenced in a study of human T cells and chemical hapten exposure. Time point indicated: patch test 2, 6 weeks after DPC sensitization. Indicated treatment: therapeutic diphenylcyclopropenone sensitization with weekly scalp DPC. TCRdb called the RACE reads again in MiXCR, with one record for every CDR3 protein. The data hold nearly 95,000 distinct CDR3 sequences, with approximately 10% observed a single time. The sequencing here drew on whole blood, taken in connection with sensitization to the hapten diphenylcyclopropenone (DPC). The receptors come from a man aged 35 to 55 with alopecia areata. Some clones in this sample may be carry-over from other donors' samples.

In its sample, this clonotype was seen a few times. The chain is built from TRBV20-1 and TRBJ2-1, with TRBD1 matching over 8 bases. Germline V lookup: CDR1 DFQATT, CDR2 SNEGSKA (reference sequence). Trimming took 2 bases from V and 8 from J; bases not matched to a gene: 8. The CDR3 consists of 14 residues. The CDR3 sequence: CSARPGTGRDEQFF. CDR3 sequence (DNA): TGCAGTGCTAGACCCGGGACAGGCAGGGATGAGCAGTTCTTC.

This chain uses TRBV11-2 with TRBJ2-1; no clear D. This CDR3 is built from 14 residues. Germline V CDR1 and CDR2: SGHAT, FQNNGV. Trimming pared 2 bases from V and 7 bases from J, leaving 12 bases between. CDR3 sequence reads: CASSLTRDRNEQFF. CDR3 sequence (DNA): TGTGCCAGCAGCTTAACCCGCGATCGGAATGAGCAGTTCTTC.

In this sample, this clonotype turned up many times. The chain employs TRBV6-2 or TRBV6-3 and TRBJ2-3; D remains unclear. V was pared by 6 bases and J by 5 bases, with 15 bases between. The CDR3 contains 14 residues. Germline lookup yields CDR1 MNHEY and CDR2 SVGEGT. CDR3 nucleotides: TGTGCCAGCAGCTTACCCTACCGGAAAGATACGCAGTATTTT. Translating gives CASSLPYRKDTQYF.

This chain joins TRBV7-2 and TRBJ2-4, with unresolved D. The CDR3 runs 13 residues. Trimming pared 6 bases from V and 5 bases from J, leaving 11 bases between. CDR1 and CDR2 (germline): SGHTA, FQGNSA. CDR3 DNA: TGTGCCAGCAGGTTCGGGCCCGAAAACATTCAGTACTTC. Its protein product is CASRFGPENIQYF.

Regarding this clonotype: This clone may be a read error of a much larger clone one base away. The chain links TRBV28 to TRBJ2-7; possible D gene TRBD2, 6 bases. Trimming stripped 3 bases from V and 3 bases from J, with 21 bases between. The CDR3 length is 17 residues. Germline CDR1 and CDR2: MDHEN and SYDVKM. The CDR3 DNA follows: TGTGCCAGCAGTTTCTCGTGGCGGGAAATGGAGATCTACGAGCAGTACTTC. Translating it yields CASSFSWREMEIYEQYF.

The V and J genes are TRBV6-1 and TRBJ1-2; the D is unclear. Between the trimmed V and J ends, which lost 3 bases and 4 bases, there was a span of 15 bases. Germline-derived CDR1 and CDR2 are MNHNS and SASEGT. The CDR3 extends over 15 amino acids. The CDR3, as DNA: TGTGCCAGCAGTGACACAACGACGGACTTCTATGGCTACACCTTC. Encoded protein: CASSDTTTDFYGYTF.

This clonotype came up a few times. The chain has TRBV18 and TRBJ2-7; tentative D call: TRBD1 (6 bases). Germline values: CDR1 KGHSH, CDR2 LQKENI. This CDR3 contains 14 residues. Trimming stripped 5 bases from V and 1 base from J, with 12 bases between. As DNA, the CDR3 is TGTGCCAGCTCAGCTACGACAGGATCCTACGAGCAGTACTTC. This translates into CASSATTGSYEQYF.

This clonotype was counted between two and nine times. The V gene is TRBV29-1, the J gene TRBJ2-3, with D uncertain. Germline-derived CDR1 and CDR2 are SQVTM and ANQGSEA. V was shortened by 0 bases and J by 1 base, with 8 bases between the two germline ends. The CDR3 runs to 14 residues. CDR3 nucleotides: TGCAGCGTTGAAGATCAGCGAGGCACAGATACGCAGTATTTT. Translating gives CSVEDQRGTDTQYF.

This clonotype was seen a few times. J is TRBJ2-1 and V is TRBV7-3; 12 nucleotides agree with TRBD2. In germline, CDR1 is SGHTA, CDR2 FQGTGA. Trimming cost V 3 bases and J 8 bases; bases outside gene matches: 11. The CDR3 runs 17 residues. The CDR3 is CASSFRPTSGSGYEQFF. Written as DNA, the CDR3 is TGTGCCAGCAGCTTCCGTCCGACTAGCGGGAGTGGGTATGAGCAGTTCTTC.

Concerning this clonotype: One end of the junction is discordant with germline, which a read error may explain. CDR3 sequence reads: CSARGLAGGSYEQYF. CDR3 nucleotide sequence: TGCAGTGCCAGAGGACTAGCGGGAGGCTCCTACGAGCAGTACTTT. The J gene is TRBJ2-7, the V gene TRBV20-1; 14 nucleotides line up with TRBD2. The germline V gene encodes CDR1 DFQATT and CDR2 SNEGSKA (reference sequence). This CDR3 has 15 residues.

This clonotype was seen only a few times. The chain couples TRBV5-1 to TRBJ2-1, with D perhaps matching TRBD1 (6 bases). V lost 4 bases and J lost 5, with 16 bases in between. Germline-derived CDR1 and CDR2 are SGHRS and YFSETQ. The CDR3 consists of 15 residues. CDR3 nucleotide sequence: TGCGCCAGCAGCGTCCAGGGGAATGAGCACAATGAGCAGTTCTTC. Encoded protein: CASSVQGNEHNEQFF.

This clonotype has ten or more counts. The chain is built from TRBV11-1 and TRBJ2-3; maybe TRBD2 (5 bases). CDR1 is SGHAT, CDR2 FQDESV, per germline (reference sequence). CDR3 length: 16 residues. V dropped 2 bases and J dropped 5 bases, with 17 bases sitting between them. The CDR3 spells CASSLQSREVQDTQYF. The CDR3 nucleotides are TGTGCCAGCAGCTTACAATCCCGGGAAGTACAAGATACGCAGTATTTT.